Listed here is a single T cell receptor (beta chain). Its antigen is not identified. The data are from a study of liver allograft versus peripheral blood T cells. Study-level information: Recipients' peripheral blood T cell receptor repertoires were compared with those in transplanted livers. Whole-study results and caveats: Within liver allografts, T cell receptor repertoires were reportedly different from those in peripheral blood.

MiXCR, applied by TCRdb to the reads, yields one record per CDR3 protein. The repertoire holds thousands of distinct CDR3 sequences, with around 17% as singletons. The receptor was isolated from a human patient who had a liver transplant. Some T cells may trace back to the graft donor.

As DNA, the CDR3 is TGTGCCAGCAGACCGACAGGGAATCAGCCCCAGCATTTT. It translates to CASRPTGNQPQHF. The chain joins TRBV2 to TRBJ1-5, with 7 bases aligning to TRBD1. The germline V gene encodes CDR1 SNHLY and CDR2 FYNNEI. This CDR3 is 13 amino acids long. V lost 6 bases and J lost 4; bases outside the gene matches: 3.